This paragraph covers one T cell receptor (beta chain) sequence. Sequencing used immunoSEQ multiplex PCR; TCRdb keeps in-frame clones, though not all of them. The sample records more than 350,000 clones, around 89% being singletons. The data stem from a study of blood T cell repertoires in COVID-19. V lost 5 bases and J 6 bases, leaving 16 bases between the germline ends. The CDR3 runs 15 residues. In germline, CDR1 is SEHNR, CDR2 FQNEAQ (reference sequence). The J gene is TRBJ1-4, the V gene TRBV7-9; maybe TRBD1 (6 bases). The sequenced sample was peripheral blood. This clonotype was obtained from a woman under 40 with COVID-19, enrolled during active disease. CDR3 nucleotides: TGTGCCAGCAGCCTACTTGGGGGCAGGGATGAAAAACTGTTTTTT. It codes for CASSLLGGRDEKLFF.